The T cell receptor beta chain under discussion was sequenced for a study of graft-versus-host responses after intestinal transplantation. TCRdb's table, derived via immunoSEQ multiplex PCR, lists solely in-frame clones and lacks some. The data contain a few thousand clones, about 87% of them singletons. A word on this clone: Other DNA sequences in the same sample also yield this CDR3.

The sample's time point: postoperative day 105 after intestinal transplantation (dayNNNN = postoperative day). The authors processed graft tissue to release intraepithelial and lamina propria lymphocytes. The germline V gene has CDR1 LNHDA and CDR2 SQIVND (reference sequence). The V and J ends lost 5 bases and 4 bases, in that order; junction bases with no gene match: 2. This CDR3 has 13 amino acids. Sequenced here: ileum tissue, sampled 105 days after intestinal transplantation. The source of this sequence is a human patient who received an intestinal transplant, so some T cells may come from the graft donor. The rearrangement links TRBV19 to TRBJ1-5; 7 positions match TRBD1. CDR3 sequence: CASSWDRNQPQHF. The CDR3 DNA is TGTGCCAGTAGTTGGGACAGAAATCAGCCCCAGCATTTT.